Shown below are 24 T cell receptor beta chains from a single sample sequenced in a study of blood T cell repertoires in COVID-19. Using immunoSEQ multiplex PCR, the repertoire was profiled, and TCRdb retains in-frame clones only, with some absent. The table records around 280,000 clones, 70% to 90% of them present only once. The specimen sequenced was peripheral blood. These receptors originate from a woman in her 50s with active or convalescent COVID-19.

The gene calls are TRBV6-1 and TRBJ1-6, with TRBD1 as a possible D gene (5 bases). The CDR3 loop spans 16 amino acids. Trimming stripped 4 bases from V and 6 bases from J, with 16 bases between. The germline V gene has CDR1 MNHNS and CDR2 SASEGT. The CDR3 DNA sequence: TGTGCCAGCAGTGGGGAAATCAGGGTGGGTAATTCACCCCTCCACTTT. Translating gives CASSGEIRVGNSPLHF.

The CDR3 sequence: CASSPTTGGRTIYF. The DNA of the CDR3 is TGTGCCAGCTCACCGACGACAGGGGGGCGCACCATATATTTT. V is TRBV18 and J is TRBJ1-3; 9 nucleotides agree with TRBD1. The CDR3 extends over 14 amino acids. Germline lookup yields CDR1 KGHSH and CDR2 LQKENI. V shed 3 bases and J 9 bases; nucleotides not matched to a gene: 6.

The CDR3 DNA is TGTGCCAGCAGCCCCGACTACGGACTAGCGCTGAACACCGGGGAGCTGTTTTTT. Its translation: CASSPDYGLALNTGELFF. The chain links TRBV4-2 to TRBJ2-2; TRBD2 aligns across 9 bases. Germline trimming cut 4 bases from V and 1 base from J; bases unmatched to any gene: 10. Per germline, CDR1 LGHNA and CDR2 YNFKEQ. There are 18 residues in the CDR3.

This rearrangement joins TRBV27 to TRBJ2-7, with a tentative D call TRBD1 (5 bases). Trimming stripped 3 bases from V and 6 bases from J, with 18 bases between. The CDR3 is made up of 15 amino acids. Germline V CDR1 and CDR2: MNHEY, SMNVEV (reference sequence). In DNA, the CDR3 is TGTGCCAGCAGTTTTTTAGTCGTGGGGCGCCCCGAGCAGTACTTC. It yields the protein CASSFLVVGRPEQYF.

The V and J genes are TRBV5-6 and TRBJ1-6, with D maybe TRBD1 (5 bases). Germline CDR1 SGHDT, CDR2 YYEEEE. The CDR3 contains 16 residues. With 1 base removed from V and 9 bases from J, the gap between germline ends came to 17 bases. The CDR3, as DNA: TGTGCCAGCAGCTTGTTTGCTGGGGCGGGGGGTTCACCCCTCCACTTT. It encodes CASSLFAGAGGSPLHF. The whole variable domain, remainder taken from reference TRBV5-6 and TRBJ1-6, is DAGVTQSPTHLIKTRGQQVTLRCSPKSGHDTVSWYQQALGQGPQFIFQYYEEEERQRGNFPDRFSGHQFPNYSSELNVNALLLGDSALYLCASSLFAGAGGSPLHFGNGTRLTVT.

The chain is built from TRBV11-2 and TRBJ1-5, with D perhaps matching TRBD1 (6 bases). The CDR3 loop spans 15 amino acids. V was pared by 8 bases and J by 0 bases, with 14 bases between. The germline V gene encodes CDR1 SGHAT and CDR2 FQNNGV. CDR3 region: CASSLGAYSNQPQHF. The CDR3 DNA reads as TGTGCCAGCTCACTGGGGGCATATAGCAATCAGCCCCAGCATTTT. The variable domain in full, with the rest retrieved from reference TRBV11-2 and TRBJ1-5, is EAGVAQSPRYKIIEKRQSVAFWCNPISGHATLYWYQQILGQGPKLLIQFQNNGVVDDSQLPKDRFSAERLKGVDSTLKIQPAKLEDSAVYLCASSLGAYSNQPQHFGDGTRLSIL.

The V call is TRBV28, the J call TRBJ1-1, with unresolved D. CDR1 and CDR2 from the germline V gene are MDHEN and SYDVKM. The CDR3 has 14 residues. With 4 bases removed from V and 4 bases from J, the gap between germline ends came to 13 bases. CDR3 bases: TGTGCCAGCAGTTACGCTGGGCAGAGCACTGAAGCTTTCTTT. Translation gives CASSYAGQSTEAFF.

This clone has just one count. The chain links TRBV7-8 to TRBJ1-1; D is uncertain. The germline V gene encodes CDR1 SGHVS and CDR2 FQNEAQ. The CDR3 covers 13 residues. Trimming shortened V by 3 bases and J by 1 base, and 6 bases separated the two germline ends. The CDR3 region has the DNA TGTGCCAGCAGCTTTGGCAAGAACACTGAAGCTTTCTTT. Residues: CASSFGKNTEAFF. Supplemented by reference TRBV7-8 and TRBJ1-1, the full variable domain reads GAGVSQSPRYKVAKRGQDVALRCDPISGHVSLFWYQQALGQGPEFLTYFQNEAQLDKSGLPSDRFFAERPEGSVSTLKIQRTQQEDSAVYLCASSFGKNTEAFFGQGTRLTVV.

This clone was detected once. V and J are TRBV7-9 and TRBJ1-2; 8 bases are a match to TRBD1. Germline trimming cut 1 base from V and 6 bases from J; bases unmatched to any gene: 1. Germline assignment: CDR1 SEHNR and CDR2 FQNEAQ (reference sequence). There are 13 residues in the CDR3. DNA of the CDR3: TGTGCCAGCAGCTTAGGGACAGGGAATGGCTACACCTTC. Translated: CASSLGTGNGYTF.

The rearrangement joins TRBV5-4 to TRBJ1-2; D gene ambiguous. With 4 bases removed from V and 10 bases from J, the gap between germline ends came to 17 bases. The germline V gene encodes CDR1 SGHNT and CDR2 YYREEE (reference sequence). This CDR3 spans 13 amino acids. CDR3 sequence: CASSAVRTGDYTF. The CDR3 bases are TGTGCCAGCAGCGCCGTGCGGACTGGGGACTACACCTTC.

In this sample, this clone turned up a few times. The chain joins TRBV5-5 to TRBJ1-2; D not resolved. The V and J ends lost 0 bases and 0 bases respectively, with 3 bases between them. The CDR3 spans 13 residues. The germline V gene encodes CDR1 SGHKS and CDR2 YYEKEE (reference sequence). In DNA form, the CDR3 reads TGTGCCAGCAGCTTGGCGGCTAACTATGGCTACACCTTC. As protein: CASSLAANYGYTF.

The J gene is TRBJ1-1, the V gene TRBV14; a weak D match, TRBD1 (5 bases). The ends were cut back, 3 bases at V and 0 bases at J, with 14 bases in the middle. This CDR3 region has 16 residues. The germline V gene encodes CDR1 SGHDN and CDR2 FVKESK. CDR3 protein: CASSHQAGKLNTEAFF. DNA of the CDR3: TGTGCCAGCAGCCATCAGGCAGGGAAATTGAACACTGAAGCTTTCTTT.

This clone appeared a single time. V and J are TRBV25-1 and TRBJ1-2, with a possible D match to TRBD1 (5 bases). Germline loops: CDR1 MGHDK, CDR2 SYGVNS. V lost 2 bases and J lost 5, with 9 bases in between. The CDR3 loop spans 13 amino acids. The CDR3 region is CASSEHGGYGYTF. CDR3 coding DNA: TGTGCCAGCAGTGAACATGGGGGGTATGGCTACACCTTC.

The chain combines TRBV29-1 with TRBJ2-5; a possible D gene is TRBD2 (6 bases). The germline V gene has CDR1 SQVTM and CDR2 ANQGSEA. V shed 4 bases and J shed 0 bases, with 15 bases lying between them. The CDR3 spans 15 residues. Here the CDR3 DNA reads TGCAGCGTTGTCGGAGCGGAGGGGTACCAAGAGACCCAGTACTTC. This encodes CSVVGAEGYQETQYF.

This clone was detected a few times. The J gene is TRBJ1-1, the V gene TRBV5-5; weak D call: TRBD1 (6 bases). The germline V gene encodes CDR1 SGHKS and CDR2 YYEKEE (reference sequence). V was cut by 7 bases and J by 1 base, with 14 bases left in between. CDR3 length: 14 residues. Written as DNA, the CDR3 is TGTGCCAGCGGTCGAGGCAGGGGGAACACTGAAGCTTTCTTT. This sequence encodes CASGRGRGNTEAFF.

The J gene is TRBJ1-3, the V gene TRBV28; TRBD1 agrees at 10 bases. From germline, CDR1 is MDHEN and CDR2 SYDVKM. CDR3 length equals 15 residues. The ends lost 5 bases at V and 4 bases at J; junction bases unmatched: 5. CDR3 bases: TGTGCCAGCAGTCGACAGGGGGCGAGAGGAAACACCATATATTTT. Its translation is CASSRQGARGNTIYF.

The rearrangement joins TRBV5-4 to TRBJ1-1; 8 bases are a match to TRBD1. CDR3 length: 16 residues. The ends lost 6 bases at V and 3 bases at J; junction bases unmatched: 13. Germline values: CDR1 SGHNT, CDR2 YYREEE (reference sequence). CDR3 amino acids: CASNLYADRGDTEAFF. CDR3 coding DNA: TGTGCCAGCAACCTCTATGCCGACAGGGGTGACACTGAAGCTTTCTTT.

The chain combines TRBV30 with TRBJ2-1; a possible D gene is TRBD1 (5 bases). CDR3 length equals 16 residues. V lost 6 bases and J 0 bases, leaving 18 bases between the germline ends. Germline V gene data show CDR1 as GTSNPN and CDR2 as SVGIG (reference sequence). CDR3 nucleotide sequence: TGTGCCTGCCCCCCTAAAACAGGCCACTCCTACAATGAGCAGTTCTTC. Protein: CACPPKTGHSYNEQFF.

The rearrangement joins TRBV4-1 to TRBJ2-4; tentative D call: TRBD2 (5 bases). Germline loops: CDR1 MGHRA, CDR2 YSYEKL. There are 15 residues in the CDR3. Trimming pared 1 base from V and 8 bases from J, leaving 15 bases between. Here the CDR3 reads CASSQGGLERHIQYF. As DNA, the CDR3 is TGCGCCAGCAGCCAAGGTGGACTGGAGCGACACATTCAGTACTTC.

This chain joins TRBV20-1 and TRBJ2-3; TRBD2 agrees at 14 bases. V shed 6 bases, J shed 0 bases, and the junction held 8 bases outside the gene matches. The CDR3 runs 17 residues. Per the germline V gene, CDR1 is DFQATT and CDR2 is SNEGSKA (reference sequence). CDR3 in DNA: TGCAGTGCGAGTGGGGGGACTAGCGGGAGTAGCACAGATACGCAGTATTTT. Its translation is CSASGGTSGSSTDTQYF.

CDR3 amino acids: CASSLVAGGRSHEQYF. The CDR3 DNA is TGTGCCAGCAGCTTAGTGGCGGGCGGGAGGTCCCACGAGCAGTACTTC. The chain links TRBV7-9 to TRBJ2-7; 8 nucleotides match TRBD2. The CDR3 loop spans 16 amino acids. Trimming at V came to 1 base and at J to 5 bases, leaving 10 bases not matched to a gene. The V gene's germline CDR1 is SEHNR and CDR2 FQNEAQ (reference sequence). The whole variable domain, filled in from reference TRBV7-9 and TRBJ2-7, reads DTGVSQNPRHKITKRGQNVTFRCDPISEHNRLYWYRQTLGQGPEFLTYFQNEAQLEKSRLLSDRFSAERPKGSFSTLEIQRTEQGDSAMYLCASSLVAGGRSHEQYFGPGTRLTVT.

CDR3 DNA sequence: TGTGCCAGCAGCCTTAGGACAGGGGCTGGAAACACCATATATTTT. It translates to CASSLRTGAGNTIYF. The chain carries TRBV14 and TRBJ1-3; 9 bases align to TRBD1. CDR1 is SGHDN, CDR2 FVKESK, per germline. Trimming removed 4 bases from V and 2 bases from J; junction bases left unmatched: 3. This CDR3 region has 15 residues.

The genes are TRBV3-1 (or the pseudogene TRBV3-2) and TRBJ2-3, with D maybe TRBD1 (6 bases). CDR1 LGHDT and CDR2 YNNKEL come from the germline V gene (reference sequence). Trimming stripped 4 bases from V and 0 bases from J, with 14 bases between. CDR3 length: 16 amino acids. This chain's CDR3 is CASSLHRGISTDTQYF. CDR3 nucleotides: TGTGCCAGCAGCCTTCATAGGGGGATTAGCACAGATACGCAGTATTTT.

The V and J genes are TRBV5-5 and TRBJ1-2, with no clear D. The CDR3 is made up of 15 amino acids. The germline V gene encodes CDR1 SGHKS and CDR2 YYEKEE (reference sequence). The V and J ends lost 1 base and 3 bases respectively, with 13 bases between them. CDR3 in amino acids: CASSLRSDNDYGYTF. The CDR3 DNA is TGTGCCAGCAGCTTGCGCAGTGATAATGACTATGGCTACACCTTC.